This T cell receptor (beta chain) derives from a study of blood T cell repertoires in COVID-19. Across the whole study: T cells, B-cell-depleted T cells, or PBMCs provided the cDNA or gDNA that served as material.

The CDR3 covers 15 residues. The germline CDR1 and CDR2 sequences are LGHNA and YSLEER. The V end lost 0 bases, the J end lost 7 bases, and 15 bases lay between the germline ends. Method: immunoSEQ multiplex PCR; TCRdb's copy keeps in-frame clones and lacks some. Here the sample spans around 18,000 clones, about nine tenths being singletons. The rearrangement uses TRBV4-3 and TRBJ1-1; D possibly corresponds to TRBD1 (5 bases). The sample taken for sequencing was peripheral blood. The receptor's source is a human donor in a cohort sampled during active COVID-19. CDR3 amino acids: CASSQDGGTGDEAFF. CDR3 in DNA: TGCGCCAGCAGCCAAGATGGCGGGACCGGGGATGAAGCTTTCTTT.